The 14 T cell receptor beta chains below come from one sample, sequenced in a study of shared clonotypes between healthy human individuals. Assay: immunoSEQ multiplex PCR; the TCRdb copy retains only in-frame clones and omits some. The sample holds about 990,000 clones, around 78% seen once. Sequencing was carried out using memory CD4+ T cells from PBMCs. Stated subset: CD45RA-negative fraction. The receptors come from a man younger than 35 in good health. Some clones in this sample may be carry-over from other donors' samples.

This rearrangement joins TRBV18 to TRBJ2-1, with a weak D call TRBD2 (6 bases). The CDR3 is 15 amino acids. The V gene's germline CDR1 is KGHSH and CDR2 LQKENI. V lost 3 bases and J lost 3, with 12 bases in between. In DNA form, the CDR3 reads TGTGCCAGCTCACCCAATGGGGGGTTCTACAATGAGCAGTTCTTC. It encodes CASSPNGGFYNEQFF.

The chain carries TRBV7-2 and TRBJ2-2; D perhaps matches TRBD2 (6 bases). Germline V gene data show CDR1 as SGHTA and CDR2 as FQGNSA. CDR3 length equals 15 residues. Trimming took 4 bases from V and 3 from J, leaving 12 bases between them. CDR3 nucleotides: TGTGCCAGCAGCTCGCGGAGGGAGGACACCGGGGAGCTGTTTTTT. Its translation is CASSSRREDTGELFF.

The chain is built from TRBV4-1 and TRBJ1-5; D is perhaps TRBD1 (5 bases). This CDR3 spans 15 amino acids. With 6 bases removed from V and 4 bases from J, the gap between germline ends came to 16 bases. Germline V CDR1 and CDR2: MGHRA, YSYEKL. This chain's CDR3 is CASRDLGRGNQPQHF. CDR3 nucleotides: TGCGCCAGCAGGGACCTGGGGCGGGGGAATCAGCCCCAGCATTTT.

CDR3 residues: CASRPPGKRSDQPQHF. The DNA for the CDR3 is TGCGCCAGCAGACCGCCGGGGAAGCGAAGCGATCAGCCCCAGCATTTT. The V call is TRBV10-1, the J call TRBJ1-5; D is unclear. The germline V gene encodes CDR1 WNHNN and CDR2 SYGVQD (reference sequence). The V gene lost 6 bases and the J gene lost 5 bases, with 20 bases spanning the gap. CDR3 length equals 16 residues.

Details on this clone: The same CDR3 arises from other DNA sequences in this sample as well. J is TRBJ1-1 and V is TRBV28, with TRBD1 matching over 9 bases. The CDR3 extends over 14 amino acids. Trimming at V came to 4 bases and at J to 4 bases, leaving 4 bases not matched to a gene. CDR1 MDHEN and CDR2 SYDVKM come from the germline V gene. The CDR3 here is CASSSPGQGTEAFF. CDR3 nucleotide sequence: TGTGCCAGCAGTTCGCCGGGACAGGGCACTGAAGCTTTCTTT.

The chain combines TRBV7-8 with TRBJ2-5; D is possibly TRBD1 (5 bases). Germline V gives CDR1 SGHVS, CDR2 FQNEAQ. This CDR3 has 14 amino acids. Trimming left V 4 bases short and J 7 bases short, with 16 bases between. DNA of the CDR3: TGTGCCAGCAGCTCCTTTCAGGGAATTGGGACCCAGTACTTC. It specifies CASSSFQGIGTQYF.

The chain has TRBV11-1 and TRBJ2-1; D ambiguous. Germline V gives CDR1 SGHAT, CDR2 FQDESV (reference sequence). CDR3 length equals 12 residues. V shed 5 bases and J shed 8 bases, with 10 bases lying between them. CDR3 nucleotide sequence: TGTGCCAGCAGCACGGACGTGTATGAGCAGTTCTTC. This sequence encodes CASSTDVYEQFF.

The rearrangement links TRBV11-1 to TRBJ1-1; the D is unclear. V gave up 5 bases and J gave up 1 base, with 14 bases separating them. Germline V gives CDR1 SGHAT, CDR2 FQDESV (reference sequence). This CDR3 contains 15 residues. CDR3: CASSPRGGANTEAFF. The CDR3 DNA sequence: TGTGCCAGCAGCCCCCGGGGAGGTGCGAACACTGAAGCTTTCTTT.

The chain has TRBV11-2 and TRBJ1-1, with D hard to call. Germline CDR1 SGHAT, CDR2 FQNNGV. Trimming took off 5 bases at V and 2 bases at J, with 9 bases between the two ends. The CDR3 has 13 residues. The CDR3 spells CASSRHLNTEAFF. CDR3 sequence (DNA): TGTGCCAGCAGCAGACACCTAAACACTGAAGCTTTCTTT.

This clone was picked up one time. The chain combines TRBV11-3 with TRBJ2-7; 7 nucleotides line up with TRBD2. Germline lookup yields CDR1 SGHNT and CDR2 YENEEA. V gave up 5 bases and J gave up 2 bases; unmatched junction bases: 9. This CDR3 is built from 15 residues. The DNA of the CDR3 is TGTGCCAGCAGCATCCGGGGGGACGGACCCTACGAGCAGTACTTC. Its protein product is CASSIRGDGPYEQYF.

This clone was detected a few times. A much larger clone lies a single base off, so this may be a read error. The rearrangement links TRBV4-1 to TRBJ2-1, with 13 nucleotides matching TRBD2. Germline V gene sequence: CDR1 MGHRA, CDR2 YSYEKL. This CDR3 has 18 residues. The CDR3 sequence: CASSQEGGLAGFRNEQLF. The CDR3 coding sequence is TGCGCCAGCAGCCAAGAAGGGGGACTAGCGGGATTCCGGAATGAGCAGCTCTTC.

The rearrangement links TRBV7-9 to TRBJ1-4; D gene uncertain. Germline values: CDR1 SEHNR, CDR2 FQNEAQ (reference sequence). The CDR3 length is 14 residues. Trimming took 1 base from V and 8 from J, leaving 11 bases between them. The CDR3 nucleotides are TGTGCCAGCAGCTTAGACCAGCTCTCCGAAAAACTGTTTTTT. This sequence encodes CASSLDQLSEKLFF.

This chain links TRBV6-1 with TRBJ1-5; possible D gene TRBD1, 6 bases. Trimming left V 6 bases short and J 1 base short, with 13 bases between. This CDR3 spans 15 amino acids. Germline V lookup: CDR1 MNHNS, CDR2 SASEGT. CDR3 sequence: CASSGGGLSNQPQHF. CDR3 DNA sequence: TGTGCCAGCAGCGGAGGGGGTTTGAGCAATCAGCCCCAGCATTTT.

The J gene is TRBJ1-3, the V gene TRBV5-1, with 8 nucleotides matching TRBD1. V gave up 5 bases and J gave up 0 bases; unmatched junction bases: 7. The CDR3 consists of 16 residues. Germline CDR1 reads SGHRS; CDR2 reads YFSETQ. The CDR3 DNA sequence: TGCGCCAGCAGACCTGGGGGACAGGCCTCTGGAAACACCATATATTTT. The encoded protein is CASRPGGQASGNTIYF.